The 7 T cell receptor beta chains presented below share a single source sample, sequenced in a study of blood T cells in healthy people across ages. For the second PCR, which ran for roughly 6 to 11 cycles, a sample-barcoded 5' primer and a J-beta primer mix were used. TCRdb re-called the 5' RACE reads through MiXCR, storing one row per CDR3 protein. Among about 1.4 million distinct CDR3 sequences listed, approximately 59% were seen once. Sample: blood. The receptor source for this set is a man aged 18-30 years in good health.

The gene calls are TRBV9 and TRBJ2-3; no definite D call. V shed 3 bases and J shed 6 bases, with 14 bases lying between them. Germline V gives CDR1 SGDLS, CDR2 YYNGEE. CDR3 length: 14 amino acids. The CDR3 coding sequence is TGTGCCAGCAGCGGCAGGAATTTCATGGATACGCAGTATTTT. This translates into CASSGRNFMDTQYF.

The V call is TRBV7-2, the J call TRBJ1-2; D is possibly TRBD1 (5 bases). The CDR3 consists of 14 residues. The V gene lost 8 bases and the J gene lost 6 bases, with 19 bases spanning the gap. The germline CDR1 and CDR2 sequences are SGHTA and FQGNSA. CDR3 in DNA: TGTGCCAGCTCCGATTCCGGGACGCCACATGGCTACACCTTC. Its protein product is CASSDSGTPHGYTF.

As for this clonotype: One junction end does not reproduce the germline sequence, and a read error may be involved. The chain links TRBV4-2 to TRBJ1-2; TRBD1 might be the D (6 bases). This CDR3 is built from 19 residues. Germline CDR1 and CDR2: LGHNA and YNFKEQ. The CDR3 is CASSQVDRGGSGGHYGYTF. The CDR3 DNA follows: TGTGCCAGCAGCCAAGTTGACCGGGGGGGCTCCGGAGGGCACTATGGCTACACCTTT.

The chain employs TRBV11-2 and TRBJ2-2; D not certain. The CDR3 runs to 18 residues. Germline CDR1 is SGHAT and CDR2 is FQNNGV. V dropped 1 base and J dropped 6 bases, with 21 bases sitting between them. In DNA, the CDR3 is TGTGCCAGCAGCTTAGCACGTAGGATGAAACAATCAGCCGGGGAGCTGTTTTTT. Translated, it gives CASSLARRMKQSAGELFF.

J is TRBJ1-2 and V is TRBV30, with D unclear. Trimming removed 0 bases from V and 3 bases from J, with 5 bases in between. CDR1 GTSNPN and CDR2 SVGIG come from the germline V gene (reference sequence). This CDR3 spans 12 amino acids. CDR3: CAWSVSHYGYTF. CDR3 bases: TGTGCCTGGAGTGTTTCCCACTATGGCTACACCTTC.

The V call is TRBV6-5, the J call TRBJ2-7; D not certain. This CDR3 region has 16 residues. CDR1 is MNHEY, CDR2 SVGAGI, per germline. Deletions cut 0 bases from V and 0 bases from J, with 12 bases between. The CDR3 DNA reads TGTGCCAGCAGTTACTCCTTTGGGTCGAGCTCCTACGAGCAGTACTTC. Protein sequence: CASSYSFGSSSYEQYF.

The sample holds a few counts of this clonotype. The rearrangement uses TRBV10-3 and TRBJ2-5; 10 positions agree with TRBD2. The end of the DNA fits TRBJ2-7 better, so the J call may be wrong. The CDR3 is made up of 15 amino acids. The germline V gene encodes CDR1 ENHRY and CDR2 SYGVKD. CDR3 loop: CAISGAASGSYEQYF. In DNA form, the CDR3 reads TGTGCCATCAGTGGGGCGGCTAGCGGGAGCTACGAGCAGTACTTC.